What follows describes a single TCR beta chain. The antigen remains unidentified. The repertoire was sequenced with immunoSEQ multiplex PCR; TCRdb's copy has only in-frame clones and lacks some. The sample has about 120,000 clones; 90% to 95% are singletons. The data were obtained in a study of graft-versus-host responses after intestinal transplantation. Study as a whole: Those transplanted obtained multivisceral, liver-intestinal, or isolated intestinal grafts.

The CDR3 has 16 residues. Germline loops: CDR1 MGHRA, CDR2 YSYEKL. Trimming took 1 base from V and 4 from J, leaving 16 bases between them. This clonotype originated in a human donor who received an intestinal transplant. J is TRBJ1-2 and V is TRBV4-1; a possible D gene is TRBD1 (5 bases). The material sequenced was unstimulated CD4+ T cells sorted from spleen or lymph node cells, taken before intestinal transplant. CDR3 nucleotides: TGCGCCAGCAGCCAAGGGTTAGAGTTGGGGCTCTATGGCTACACCTTC. This codes for CASSQGLELGLYGYTF.